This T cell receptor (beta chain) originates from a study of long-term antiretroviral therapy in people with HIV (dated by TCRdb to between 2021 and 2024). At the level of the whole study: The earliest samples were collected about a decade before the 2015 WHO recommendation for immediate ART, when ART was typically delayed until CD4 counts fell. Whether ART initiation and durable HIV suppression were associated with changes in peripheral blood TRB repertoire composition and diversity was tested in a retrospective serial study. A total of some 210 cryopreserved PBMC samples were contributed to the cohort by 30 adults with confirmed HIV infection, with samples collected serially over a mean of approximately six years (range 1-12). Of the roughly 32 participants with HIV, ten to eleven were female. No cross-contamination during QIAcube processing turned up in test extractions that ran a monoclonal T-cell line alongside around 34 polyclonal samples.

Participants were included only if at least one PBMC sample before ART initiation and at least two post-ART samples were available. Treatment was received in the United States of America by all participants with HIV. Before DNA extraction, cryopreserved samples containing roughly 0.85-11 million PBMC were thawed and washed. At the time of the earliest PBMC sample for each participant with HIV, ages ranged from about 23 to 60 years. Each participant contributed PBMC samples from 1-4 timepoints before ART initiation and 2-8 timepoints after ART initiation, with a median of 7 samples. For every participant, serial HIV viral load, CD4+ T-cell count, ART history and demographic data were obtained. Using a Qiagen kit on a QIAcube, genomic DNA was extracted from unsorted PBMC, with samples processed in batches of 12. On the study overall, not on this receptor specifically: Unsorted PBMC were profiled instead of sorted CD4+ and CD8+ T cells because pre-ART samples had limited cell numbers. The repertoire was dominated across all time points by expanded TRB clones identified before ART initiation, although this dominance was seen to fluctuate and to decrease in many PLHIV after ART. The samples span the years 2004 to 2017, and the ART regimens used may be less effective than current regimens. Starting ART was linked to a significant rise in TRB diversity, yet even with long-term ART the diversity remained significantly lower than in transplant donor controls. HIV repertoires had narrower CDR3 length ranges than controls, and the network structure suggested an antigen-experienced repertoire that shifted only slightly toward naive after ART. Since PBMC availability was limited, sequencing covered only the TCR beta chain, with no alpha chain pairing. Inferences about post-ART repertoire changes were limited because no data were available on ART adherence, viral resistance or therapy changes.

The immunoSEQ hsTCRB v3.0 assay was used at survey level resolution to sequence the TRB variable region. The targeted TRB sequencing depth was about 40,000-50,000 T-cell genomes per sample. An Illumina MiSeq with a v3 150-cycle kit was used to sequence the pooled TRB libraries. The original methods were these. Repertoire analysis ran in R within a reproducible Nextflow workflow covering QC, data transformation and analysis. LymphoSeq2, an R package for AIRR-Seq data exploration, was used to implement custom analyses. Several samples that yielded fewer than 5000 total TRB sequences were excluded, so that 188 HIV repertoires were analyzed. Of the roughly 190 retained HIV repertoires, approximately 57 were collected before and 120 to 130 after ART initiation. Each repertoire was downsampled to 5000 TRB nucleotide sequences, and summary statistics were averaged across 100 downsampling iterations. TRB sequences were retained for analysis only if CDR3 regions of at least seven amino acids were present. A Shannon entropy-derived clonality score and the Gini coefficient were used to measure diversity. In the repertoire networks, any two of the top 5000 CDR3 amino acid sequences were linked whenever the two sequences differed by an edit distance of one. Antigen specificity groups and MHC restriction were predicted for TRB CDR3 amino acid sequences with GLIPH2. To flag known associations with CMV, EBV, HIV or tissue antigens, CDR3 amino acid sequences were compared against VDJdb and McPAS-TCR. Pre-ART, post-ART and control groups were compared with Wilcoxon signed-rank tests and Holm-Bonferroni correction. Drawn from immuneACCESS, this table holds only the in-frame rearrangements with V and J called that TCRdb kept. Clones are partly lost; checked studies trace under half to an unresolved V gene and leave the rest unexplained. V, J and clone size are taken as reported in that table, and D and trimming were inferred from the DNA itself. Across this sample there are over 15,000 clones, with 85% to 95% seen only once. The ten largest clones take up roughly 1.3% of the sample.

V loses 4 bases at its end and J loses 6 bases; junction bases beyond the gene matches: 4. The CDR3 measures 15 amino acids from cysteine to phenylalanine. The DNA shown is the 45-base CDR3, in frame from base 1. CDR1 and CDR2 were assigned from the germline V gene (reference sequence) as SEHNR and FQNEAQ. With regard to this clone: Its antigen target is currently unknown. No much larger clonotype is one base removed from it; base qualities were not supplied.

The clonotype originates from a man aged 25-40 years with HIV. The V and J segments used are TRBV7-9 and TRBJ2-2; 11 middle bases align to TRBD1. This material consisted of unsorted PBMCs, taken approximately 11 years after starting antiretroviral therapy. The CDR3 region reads CASSYGQGAPGELFF. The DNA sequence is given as TGTGCCAGCAGCTACGGACAGGGGGCCCCCGGGGAGCTGTTTTTT.